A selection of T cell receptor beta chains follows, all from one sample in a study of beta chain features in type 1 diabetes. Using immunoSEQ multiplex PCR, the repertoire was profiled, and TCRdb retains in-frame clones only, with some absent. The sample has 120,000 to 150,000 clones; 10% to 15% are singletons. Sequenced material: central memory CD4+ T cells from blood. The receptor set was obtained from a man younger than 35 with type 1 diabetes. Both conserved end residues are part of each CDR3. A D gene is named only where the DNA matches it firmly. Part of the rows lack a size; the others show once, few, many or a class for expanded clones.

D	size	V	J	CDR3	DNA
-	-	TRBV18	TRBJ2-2	CASSPPTNTGELFF	TGTGCCAGCTCCCCGCCTACGAACACCGGGGAGCTGTTTTTT
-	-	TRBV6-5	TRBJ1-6	CASAGSYNSPLHF	TGTGCCAGTGCCGGGAGTTATAATTCACCCCTCCACTTT
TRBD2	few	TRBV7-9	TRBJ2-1	CASSSPSGGPSYNEQFF	TGTGCCAGCAGCTCTCCTAGCGGGGGGCCCTCCTACAATGAGCAGTTCTTC
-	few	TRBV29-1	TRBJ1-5	CSVLGQPNQPQHF	TGCAGCGTCCTGGGACAACCCAATCAGCCCCAGCATTTT
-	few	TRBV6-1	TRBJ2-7	CASSETPGSYEQYF	TGTGCCAGCAGTGAAACGCCGGGTAGCTACGAGCAGTACTTC
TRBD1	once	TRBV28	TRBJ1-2	CASRWTGGGTYGYTF	TGTGCCAGCAGGTGGACAGGGGGCGGAACCTATGGCTACACCTTC
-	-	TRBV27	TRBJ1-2	CASRPAAANYGYTF	TGTGCCAGCAGGCCCGCAGCGGCTAACTATGGCTACACCTTC
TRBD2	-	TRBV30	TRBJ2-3	CAWSLTSGGTDTQYF	TGTGCCTGGAGTCTTACTAGCGGGGGCACAGATACGCAGTATTTT
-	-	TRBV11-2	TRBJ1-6	CASSFLGRANSPLHF	TGTGCCAGCAGCTTCCTCGGCAGGGCGAATTCACCCCTCCACTTT
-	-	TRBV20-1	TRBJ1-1	CSAQRQDEAFF	TGCAGTGCCCAGAGACAGGATGAAGCTTTCTTT
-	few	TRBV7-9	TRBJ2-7	CASSLFGSSYEQYF	TGTGCCAGCAGCTTATTCGGCAGCTCCTACGAGCAGTACTTC
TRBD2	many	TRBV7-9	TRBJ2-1	CASSPSSGPLEQFF	TGTGCCAGCAGCCCTTCTAGCGGCCCTCTTGAGCAGTTCTTC
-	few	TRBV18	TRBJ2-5	CASSPQASLQETQYF	TGTGCCAGCTCACCTCAGGCTAGCTTACAAGAGACCCAGTACTTC
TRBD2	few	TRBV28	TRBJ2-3	CASTGGGQTDTQYF	TGTGCCAGCACTGGCGGGGGGCAAACAGATACGCAGTATTTT
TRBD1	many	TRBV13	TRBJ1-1	CASREGQGAGEAFF	TGTGCCAGCAGGGAAGGACAGGGGGCGGGTGAAGCTTTCTTT
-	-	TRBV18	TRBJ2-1	CASSPLNSNEQFF	TGTGCCAGCTCACCGCTAAACTCCAATGAGCAGTTCTTC
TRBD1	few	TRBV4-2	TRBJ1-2	CASSQAFPVGGQGAGGYTF	TGTGCCAGCAGCCAAGCATTTCCAGTTGGGGGACAGGGGGCTGGTGGCTACACCTTC
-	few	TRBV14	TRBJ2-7	CASSQVASPRGALPYEQYF	TGTGCCAGCAGCCAAGTCGCCTCCCCTCGGGGGGCCCTGCCATACGAGCAGTACTTC
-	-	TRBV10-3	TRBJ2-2	CAIRDITDGPNGELFF	TGTGCCATCAGGGACATAACCGACGGACCAAACGGGGAGCTGTTTTTT
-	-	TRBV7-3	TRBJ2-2	CASSHSGRTGELFF	TGTGCCAGCAGTCACTCAGGGAGGACCGGGGAGCTGTTTTTT
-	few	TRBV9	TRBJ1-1	CASSAQGGNTEAFF	TGTGCCAGCAGCGCCCAAGGGGGAAACACTGAAGCTTTCTTT
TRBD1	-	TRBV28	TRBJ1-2	CASSWGQRVYGYTF	TGTGCCAGCAGTTGGGGACAGCGCGTCTATGGCTACACCTTC
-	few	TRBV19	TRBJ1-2	CASSIVGREDGYTF	TGTGCCAGTAGTATAGTGGGCAGGGAAGATGGCTACACCTTC
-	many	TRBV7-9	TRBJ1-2	CASSSEGINYGYTF	TGTGCCAGCAGCTCCGAAGGGATTAACTATGGCTACACCTTC
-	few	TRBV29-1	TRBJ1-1	CSVEGYESVTEAFF	TGCAGCGTTGAAGGGTACGAATCAGTCACTGAAGCTTTCTTT
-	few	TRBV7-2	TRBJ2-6	CASSLGPQRANPLTF	TGTGCCAGCAGCTTGGGACCCCAGCGGGCCAACCCCCTGACTTTC
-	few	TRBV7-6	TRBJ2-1	CASSLAGAYNEQFF	TGTGCCAGCAGCTTGGCCGGGGCCTACAATGAGCAGTTCTTC
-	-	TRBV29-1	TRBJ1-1	CSVEGGESTEAFF	TGCAGCGTTGAAGGGGGGGAGAGCACTGAAGCTTTCTTT
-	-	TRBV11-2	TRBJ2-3	CASSSNTDTQYF	TGTGCCAGCAGCTCAAATACAGATACGCAGTATTTT
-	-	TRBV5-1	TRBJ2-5	CASSLTTEQETQYF	TGCGCCAGCAGCTTGACGACAGAACAAGAGACCCAGTACTTC
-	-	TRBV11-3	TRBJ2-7	CASSRGAEQYF	TGTGCCAGCAGCCGGGGGGCCGAGCAGTACTTC
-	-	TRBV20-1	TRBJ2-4	CSARRGIQYF	TGCAGTGCTAGAAGGGGCATTCAGTACTTC
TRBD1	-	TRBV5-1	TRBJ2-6	CASSSETGTGANVLTF	TGCGCCAGCAGCTCGGAGACAGGGACTGGGGCCAACGTCCTGACTTTC
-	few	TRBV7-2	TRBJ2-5	CASSSLRETQYF	TGTGCCAGCAGCTCCCTGAGGGAGACCCAGTACTTC
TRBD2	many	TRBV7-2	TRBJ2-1	CASSRSRGATYNEQFF	TGTGCCAGCAGCCGTTCGCGGGGGGCGACCTACAATGAGCAGTTCTTC
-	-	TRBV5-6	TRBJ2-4	CASSRTDVEDIQYF	TGTGCCAGCAGCCGTACCGATGTAGAGGACATTCAGTACTTC
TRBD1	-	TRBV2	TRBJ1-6	CASSVEDRVNSPLHF	TGTGCCAGCAGTGTCGAGGACAGGGTTAATTCACCCCTCCACTTT
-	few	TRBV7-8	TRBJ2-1	CASSIGLRAGPNEQFF	TGTGCCAGCAGCATCGGCCTGCGGGCGGGGCCCAATGAGCAGTTCTTC
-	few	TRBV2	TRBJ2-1	CASSEAADFSYNEQFF	TGTGCCAGCAGTGAAGCGGCAGACTTCTCCTACAATGAGCAGTTCTTC
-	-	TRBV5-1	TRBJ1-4	CASSLGSAGAGEKLFF	TGCGCCAGCAGCTTGGGTAGCGCGGGGGCTGGAGAAAAACTGTTTTTT
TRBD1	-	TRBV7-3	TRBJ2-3	CASSLTSPGGSTDTQYF	TGTGCCAGCAGCTTAACATCCCCAGGGGGAAGCACAGATACGCAGTATTTT
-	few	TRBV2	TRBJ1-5	CASSVLGNQPQHF	TGTGCCAGCAGTGTTCTTGGTAATCAGCCCCAGCATTTT
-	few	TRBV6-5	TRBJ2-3	CASRLDPRVDTQYF	TGTGCCAGCAGGCTCGACCCACGGGTAGATACGCAGTATTTT
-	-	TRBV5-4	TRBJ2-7	CASSLLTGNEQYF	TGTGCCAGCAGCTTGCTTACGGGAAACGAGCAGTACTTC